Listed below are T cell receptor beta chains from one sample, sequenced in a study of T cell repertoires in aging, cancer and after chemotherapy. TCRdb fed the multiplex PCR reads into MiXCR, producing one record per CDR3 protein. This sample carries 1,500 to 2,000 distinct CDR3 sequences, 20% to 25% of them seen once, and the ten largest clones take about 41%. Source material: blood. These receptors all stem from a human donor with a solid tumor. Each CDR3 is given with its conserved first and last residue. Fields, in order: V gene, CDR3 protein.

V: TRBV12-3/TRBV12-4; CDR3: CASRAQSSSYNEQFF
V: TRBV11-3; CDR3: CAGTQGAQSPLHF
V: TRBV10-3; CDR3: CAIRRDSLEADTQYF
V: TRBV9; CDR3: CASSVATTSTDTQYF
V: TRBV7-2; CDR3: CASSLGGGGSEAFF
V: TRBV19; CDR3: CASSIGQGLGRAFF
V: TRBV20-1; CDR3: CSAVGEKGTDTQYF
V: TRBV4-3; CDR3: CASSQEKGTFADTQYF
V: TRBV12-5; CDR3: CASGDQGYGYTF
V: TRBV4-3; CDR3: CASSQDQVSTDTQYF